The rows below give T cell receptor beta chains drawn from one sample of a study of T-cell memory formation after mild COVID-19. TCRdb redid the calling of the 5' RACE reads with MiXCR, one entry per CDR3 protein. The sample carries 250,000 to 350,000 distinct CDR3 sequences, 13% to 15% recorded once. The sample taken for sequencing was PBMCs or a T cell subset sorted from them (not recorded which). The receptors were sampled from a man between 18 and 29 years old who had mild COVID-19 (a few samples of this study predate the infection). Cell type and time point are not known. The CDR3 runs from the conserved cysteine through the conserved F or W.

V: TRBV24-1; J: TRBJ1-5; CDR3: CATSDWRDRGNQPQHF
V: TRBV14; J: TRBJ1-1; CDR3: CASSQGWREAFF
V: TRBV3-1; J: TRBJ2-3; CDR3: CASSQGDTDTQYF
V: TRBV20-1; J: TRBJ2-1; CDR3: CSARSNEQFF
V: TRBV6-5; J: TRBJ2-5; CDR3: CATRTGIQETQYF
V: TRBV18; J: TRBJ2-5; CDR3: CASSPPAREETQYF
V: TRBV19; J: TRBJ1-2; CDR3: CASVRSGQFYGYTF
V: TRBV20-1; J: TRBJ2-3; CDR3: CSVLLLAQSTDTQYF
V: TRBV6-5; J: TRBJ1-4; CDR3: CASSYDRAGTTEKLFF
V: TRBV20-1; J: TRBJ2-3; CDR3: CSARGMTGGSTDTQYF
V: TRBV29-1; J: TRBJ1-1; CDR3: CSGGAGNTEAFF
V: TRBV20-1; J: TRBJ1-1; CDR3: CSAREGDSTEAFF
V: TRBV18; J: TRBJ2-3; CDR3: CASSPPSTTDTQYF
V: TRBV14; J: TRBJ2-7; CDR3: CASSQVAAYEQYF
V: TRBV6-5; J: TRBJ1-4; CDR3: CASSRTGTGDEKLFF
V: TRBV20-1; J: TRBJ2-5; CDR3: CSARELGQQETQYF
V: TRBV4-1; J: TRBJ2-3; CDR3: CASSRISGARADTQYF
V: TRBV4-1; J: TRBJ2-7; CDR3: CASSQVAGLARGSEQYF
V: TRBV11-2; J: TRBJ2-2; CDR3: CASSLGGLSNTGELFF
V: TRBV5-5; J: TRBJ2-2; CDR3: CASSLQGNGGELFF
V: TRBV3-1; J: TRBJ1-6; CDR3: CASRGWAGKNSPLHF
V: TRBV5-1; J: TRBJ2-1; CDR3: CASSLRRQGVDNEQFF
V: TRBV6-2/TRBV6-3; J: TRBJ1-6; CDR3: CASSRNPGQGAPLHF
V: TRBV4-1; J: TRBJ2-7; CDR3: CASSPPGGDEQYF
V: TRBV4-1; J: TRBJ2-7; CDR3: CASSQAQGPYEQYF
V: TRBV7-8; J: TRBJ2-7; CDR3: CASSSGRLYEQYF
V: TRBV20-1; J: TRBJ1-5; CDR3: CSATSDSSAQHF
V: TRBV21-1; J: TRBJ1-4; CDR3: CASRAEGREKLFF